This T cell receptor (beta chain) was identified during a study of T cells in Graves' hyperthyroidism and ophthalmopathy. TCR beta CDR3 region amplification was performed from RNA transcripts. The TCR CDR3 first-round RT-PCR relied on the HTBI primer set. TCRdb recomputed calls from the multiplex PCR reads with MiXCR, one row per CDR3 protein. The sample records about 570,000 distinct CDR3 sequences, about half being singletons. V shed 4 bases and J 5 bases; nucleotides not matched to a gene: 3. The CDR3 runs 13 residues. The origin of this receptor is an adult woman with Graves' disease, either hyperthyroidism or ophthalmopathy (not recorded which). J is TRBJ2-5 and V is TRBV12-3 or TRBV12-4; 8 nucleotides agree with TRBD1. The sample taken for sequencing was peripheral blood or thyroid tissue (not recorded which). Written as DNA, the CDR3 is TGTGCCAGCAGTTCCACAGGGGGGGAGACCCAGTACTTC. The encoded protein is CASSSTGGETQYF.